The 18 T cell receptor beta chains reported below all come from one sample, sequenced in a study of CD8+ T cells in alopecia areata. Extraction and reverse transcription of RNA yielded cDNA as the sequencing template. The data were produced by immunoSEQ multiplex PCR, yet TCRdb's version contains in-frame clones alone and is incomplete. The data contain around 82,000 clones, 51% of them singletons. What was sequenced was NKG2D-high CD8+ T cells sorted from blood. These receptors all stem from a human donor with alopecia areata.

The V gene is TRBV29-1, the J gene TRBJ2-2, with D tentatively TRBD1 (5 bases). The CDR3 consists of 13 residues. Germline CDR1 SQVTM, CDR2 ANQGSEA. V shed 4 bases and J shed 0 bases, with 6 bases lying between them. This chain's CDR3 is CSVVQANTGELFF. In nucleotides, the CDR3 is TGCAGCGTTGTACAGGCGAACACCGGGGAGCTGTTTTTT.

This clone appeared a few times. The CDR3: CSYGPNEQFF. In nucleotides, the CDR3 is TGCAGCTACGGGCCCAATGAGCAGTTCTTC. The chain carries TRBV29-1 and TRBJ2-1; D gene ambiguous. Trimming left V 8 bases short and J 6 bases short, with 8 bases between. Germline CDR1 and CDR2: SQVTM and ANQGSEA. The CDR3 length is 10 residues.

The rearrangement joins TRBV5-1 to TRBJ2-1; either TRBD1 or TRBD2 may supply D (5 bases each). The CDR3 consists of 14 residues. The V and J ends lost 0 bases and 4 bases respectively, with 8 bases between them. Germline CDR1 and CDR2: SGHRS and YFSETQ. CDR3 region: CASSLVGVYNEQFF. Here the CDR3 DNA reads TGCGCCAGCAGCTTGGTGGGGGTATACAATGAGCAGTTCTTC.

The chain links TRBV27 to TRBJ1-1; D unresolved. The CDR3 contains 14 residues. Germline lookup yields CDR1 MNHEY and CDR2 SMNVEV (reference sequence). Trimming took 5 bases from V and 4 from J, leaving 14 bases between them. CDR3 sequence reads: CASSAAGASTEAFF. The CDR3 DNA reads as TGTGCCAGCAGTGCAGCAGGCGCGTCCACTGAAGCTTTCTTT.

The sample holds one count of this clone. This rearrangement joins TRBV27 to TRBJ1-1; D perhaps matches TRBD1 (6 bases). The germline V gene has CDR1 MNHEY and CDR2 SMNVEV (reference sequence). The CDR3 totals 14 residues. The ends were cut back, 5 bases at V and 8 bases at J, with 18 bases in the middle. The chain's CDR3 is CASSIRAGVAEAFF. CDR3 sequence (DNA): TGTGCCAGCAGTATACGGGCAGGGGTTGCCGAAGCTTTCTTT.

This clone was seen a handful of times. At one end the junction does not follow the germline gene, possibly because of a read error. The sample carries other DNA sequences with the same CDR3. This rearrangement joins TRBV2 to TRBJ1-1; D gene unclear. Germline V gene lookup returns CDR1 SNHLY and CDR2 FYNNEI. This CDR3 is 12 amino acids long. The CDR3 DNA reads as TGTGCCAGCAGTGAAGGGGGAGCTGAGGCTTTCTTT. Its translation: CASSEGGAEAFF.

This clone appeared a few times. V and J are TRBV4-1 and TRBJ2-1, with unresolved D. V lost 0 bases to trimming and J lost 10 bases, with 7 bases between them. Germline-derived CDR1 and CDR2 are MGHRA and YSYEKL. The CDR3 is 12 residues long. In DNA, the CDR3 is TGCGCCAGCAGCCAAGAGGGCACAGAGCAGTTCTTC. Its protein product is CASSQEGTEQFF.

The chain links TRBV27 to TRBJ1-6; unclear D gene. Germline CDR1 is MNHEY and CDR2 is SMNVEV (reference sequence). The CDR3 length is 12 residues. Trimming removed 4 bases at V and 7 bases at J, with 5 bases between. CDR3 in amino acids: CASSSENSPLHF. DNA for the CDR3: TGTGCCAGCAGTTCCGAGAATTCACCCCTCCACTTT.

The chain joins TRBV11-2 to TRBJ2-7; D perhaps matches TRBD1 (6 bases). The CDR3 extends over 14 amino acids. V lost 2 bases and J 2 bases, leaving 10 bases between the germline ends. Germline loops: CDR1 SGHAT, CDR2 FQNNGV. The CDR3 sequence is CASSLSGAAYEQYF. The CDR3 coding sequence is TGTGCCAGCAGCTTATCAGGGGCGGCCTACGAGCAGTACTTC.

V is TRBV7-3 and J is TRBJ1-5; D not resolved. The germline V gene has CDR1 SGHTA and CDR2 FQGTGA. The CDR3 runs to 17 residues. V was shortened by 1 base and J by 3 bases, with 16 bases between the two germline ends. CDR3: CASSLKKGPGNNQPQHF. In nucleotides, the CDR3 is TGTGCCAGCAGCTTAAAAAAGGGCCCTGGGAACAATCAGCCCCAGCATTTT.

The V gene is TRBV11-2, the J gene TRBJ2-7; D remains ambiguous. Germline assignment: CDR1 SGHAT and CDR2 FQNNGV. V dropped 1 base and J dropped 7 bases, with 8 bases sitting between them. The CDR3 runs to 12 residues. CDR3: CASSLGPLEQYF. Here the CDR3 DNA reads TGTGCCAGCAGCTTAGGCCCCTTGGAGCAGTACTTC.

The CDR3 coding sequence is TGCGCCAGCAGCCCATACGTCGGGGGCGGGGAGGAGCAGTTCTTC. This gives the protein CASSPYVGGGEEQFF. The J gene is TRBJ2-1, the V gene TRBV4-1; either TRBD1 or TRBD2 may supply D (6 bases each). The CDR3 is 15 residues long. Germline CDR1 is MGHRA and CDR2 is YSYEKL. Trimming cost V 4 bases and J 10 bases, with 20 bases left between them.

V is TRBV29-1 and J is TRBJ2-1; 7 bases align to TRBD1. The CDR3 covers 13 residues. After removal of 4 bases from V and 7 bases from J, the junction contained 7 bases not matched to a gene. Germline CDR1 is SQVTM and CDR2 is ANQGSEA. This chain's CDR3 is CSVGARGRNEQFF. CDR3 in DNA: TGCAGCGTTGGGGCGAGGGGGCGTAATGAGCAGTTCTTC.

The chain combines TRBV4-3 with TRBJ2-7; TRBD2 agrees at 10 bases. V was pared by 0 bases and J by 5 bases, with 13 bases of the junction left unmatched. CDR3 size: 18 residues. Germline values: CDR1 LGHNA, CDR2 YSLEER. In DNA form, the CDR3 reads TGCGCCAGCAGCCAAGATATTCTTGGGGCTAGCGGGAGAAACGAGCAGTACTTC. The encoded protein is CASSQDILGASGRNEQYF.

This clone was observed a handful of times. This chain uses TRBV28 with TRBJ1-1, with D uncertain. Germline lookup yields CDR1 MDHEN and CDR2 SYDVKM. The length of the CDR3 is 13 residues. V dropped 3 bases and J dropped 5 bases, with 10 bases sitting between them. As DNA, the CDR3 is TGTGCCAGCAGTTTCCCCCTGTTAACTGAAGCTTTCTTT. Its protein product is CASSFPLLTEAFF.

This clone was seen only once. The CDR3, as DNA: TGTGCCAGCCAACCCACTGGCTCTGGGGCCAACGTCCTGACTTTC. The encoded protein is CASQPTGSGANVLTF. The chain recombines TRBV7-6 with TRBJ2-6, with D uncertain. There are 15 residues in the CDR3. Germline V lookup: CDR1 SGHVS, CDR2 FNYEAQ. Trimming stripped 8 bases from V and 0 bases from J, with 11 bases between.

This clone was recorded a few times. The chain couples TRBV27 to TRBJ2-4; 8 bases are a match to TRBD2. CDR3 size: 15 residues. Germline loops: CDR1 MNHEY, CDR2 SMNVEV (reference sequence). V lost 5 bases and J lost 3; bases outside the gene matches: 6. CDR3: CASSPREGVKNIQYF. CDR3 sequence (DNA): TGTGCCAGCAGTCCCCGGGAGGGGGTCAAAAACATTCAGTACTTC.

This clone was picked up one time. The chain recombines TRBV4-1 with TRBJ1-5; unclear D gene. Germline CDR1 and CDR2: MGHRA and YSYEKL. The CDR3 spans 14 residues. Trimming removed 0 bases from V and 3 bases from J, with 6 bases in between. The CDR3 bases are TGCGCCAGCAGCCAAGAGCCGCTCAATCAGCCCCAGCATTTT. Amino acid sequence: CASSQEPLNQPQHF.